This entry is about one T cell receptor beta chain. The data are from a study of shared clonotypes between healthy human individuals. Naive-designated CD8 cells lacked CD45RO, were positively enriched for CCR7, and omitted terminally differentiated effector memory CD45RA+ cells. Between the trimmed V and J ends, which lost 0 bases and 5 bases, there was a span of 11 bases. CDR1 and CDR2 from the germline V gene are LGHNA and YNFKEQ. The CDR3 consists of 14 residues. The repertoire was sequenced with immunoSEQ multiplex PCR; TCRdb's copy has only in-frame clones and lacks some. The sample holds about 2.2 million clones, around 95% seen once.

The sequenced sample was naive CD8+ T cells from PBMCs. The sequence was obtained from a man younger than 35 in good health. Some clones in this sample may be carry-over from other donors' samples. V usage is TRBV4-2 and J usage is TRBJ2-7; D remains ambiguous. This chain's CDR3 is CASSQEPSRHEQYF. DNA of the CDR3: TGTGCCAGCAGCCAAGAACCTAGTCGCCACGAGCAGTACTTC.